This TCR beta chain was observed in a study of cytomegalovirus exposure and HLA in healthy donors. The primer mix had 60 Vbeta and 13 Jbeta primers. Some clones are missing from TCRdb's copy, which holds only in-frame ones; the method was immunoSEQ multiplex PCR. The table has 150,000 to 200,000 clones, around 78% seen once; the top ten hold around 1.9%. With respect to this clone: Its antigen is as yet unknown.

Study-wide results and caveats: Analysis was carried out at a later point, and it linked a missense DCLRE1C variant to TCR beta V- and J-gene trimming.

The junction had 7 bases not matched to a gene; V was cut back by 9 bases and J by 4 bases. The CDR3 has 14 amino acids. Germline loops: CDR1 LNHDA, CDR2 SQIVND (reference sequence). J is TRBJ1-1 and V is TRBV19; 11 bases are a match to TRBD1. Sequencing used PBMCs. This clonotype originated in a woman aged 25 to 45 in good health and CMV-seropositive. CDR3 in amino acids: CASGTGGQVTEAFF. The CDR3 DNA is TGTGCCAGCGGGACAGGGGGGCAGGTCACTGAAGCTTTCTTT.